Listed below are T cell receptor beta chains from one sample, sequenced in a study of T cells in Graves' hyperthyroidism and ophthalmopathy. Via MiXCR, TCRdb re-called the multiplex PCR reads, giving one row per CDR3 protein. The sample holds 500,000 to 600,000 distinct CDR3 sequences, around 20% seen once. Sequenced sample: blood. The receptor set was obtained from a man in his forties with Graves' ophthalmopathy. The CDR3 runs from the conserved cysteine through the conserved F or W. Each record gives: CDR3 length, D gene, clone size, J gene, V gene, CDR3 DNA, CDR3 protein. A D gene is named only where the DNA matches it firmly. Only part of the rows carry a size: once, few, many, or a class if the clone is expanded.

length: 13; D: -; size: many; J: TRBJ2-7; V: TRBV6-2/TRBV6-3; DNA: TGTGCCAGCAGAACCGCAGACACCAACGAGCAGTACTTC; CDR3: CASRTADTNEQYF
length: 13; D: -; size: many; J: TRBJ2-7; V: TRBV2; DNA: TGTGCCAGCAGCGGGCAGGGTCTTTACGAGCAGTACTTC; CDR3: CASSGQGLYEQYF
length: 18; D: -; size: few; J: TRBJ2-6; V: TRBV4-1; DNA: TGCGCCAGCAGCCAAGCAGGGGTTCGATCCTCTGGGGCCAACGTCCTGACTTTC; CDR3: CASSQAGVRSSGANVLTF
length: 15; D: TRBD1; size: many; J: TRBJ2-7; V: TRBV7-8; DNA: TGTGCCAGCAGCTTACTGGGACAGGGGTCCTACGAGCAGTACTTC; CDR3: CASSLLGQGSYEQYF
length: 15; D: -; size: -; J: TRBJ1-5; V: TRBV5-1; DNA: TGCGCCAGCAGCTTGGATCCACGAGGCAATCAGCCCCAGCATTTT; CDR3: CASSLDPRGNQPQHF
length: 14; D: -; size: -; J: TRBJ2-3; V: TRBV18; DNA: TGTGCCAGCTCACCTAGCAGTTCCACAGATACGCAGTATTTT; CDR3: CASSPSSSTDTQYF
length: 15; D: -; size: few; J: TRBJ2-3; V: TRBV7-6; DNA: TGTGCCAGCAGCTTAAGGCGGTCTAGCACAGATACGCAGTATTTT; CDR3: CASSLRRSSTDTQYF
length: 12; D: -; size: -; J: TRBJ2-1; V: TRBV19; DNA: TGTGCCAGTAGTATGCTCGTCGATGAGCAGTTCTTC; CDR3: CASSMLVDEQFF
length: 14; D: TRBD2; size: -; J: TRBJ2-3; V: TRBV29-1; DNA: TGCAGCGTTGGTTCTAGCGGGATACCAGATACGCAGTATTTT; CDR3: CSVGSSGIPDTQYF
length: 13; D: TRBD2; size: few; J: TRBJ2-3; V: TRBV10-3; DNA: TGTGCCATCAGTGAGTCGACGGGGGGGCCTTTGTATTTT; CDR3: CAISESTGGPLYF
length: 18; D: -; size: once; J: TRBJ1-2; V: TRBV7-8; DNA: TGTGCCAGCAGCTTATGGTCTTTGACAGGAGACGGATCCTATGGCTACACCTTC; CDR3: CASSLWSLTGDGSYGYTF
length: 15; D: -; size: many; J: TRBJ1-1; V: TRBV18; DNA: TGTGCCAGCTCGAAGGGTGGGGCAAGGAACACTGAAGCTTTCTTT; CDR3: CASSKGGARNTEAFF
length: 14; D: TRBD1; size: -; J: TRBJ1-5; V: TRBV12-3/TRBV12-4; DNA: TGTGCCAGTACTCAGGGGGCTAGCAATCAGCCCCAGCATTTT; CDR3: CASTQGASNQPQHF
length: 13; D: -; size: many; J: TRBJ1-5; V: TRBV13; DNA: TGTGCCAGCAGCTTAATAGGCAATCAGCCCCAGCATTTT; CDR3: CASSLIGNQPQHF
length: 13; D: -; size: -; J: TRBJ2-5; V: TRBV18; DNA: TGTGCCAGCTCACACCGGGGAGGAGAGACCCAGTACTTC; CDR3: CASSHRGGETQYF
length: 16; D: TRBD2; size: few; J: TRBJ2-1; V: TRBV7-9; DNA: TGTGCCAGCAGCTTAGGAGGAGCAGCGGGGGCGCATGAGCAGTTCTTC; CDR3: CASSLGGAAGAHEQFF
length: 15; D: -; size: many; J: TRBJ2-7; V: TRBV4-1; DNA: TGCGCCAGCAGCCAGGCCGGGACGGGAACCTACGAGCAGTACTTC; CDR3: CASSQAGTGTYEQYF
length: 17; D: TRBD2; size: -; J: TRBJ2-3; V: TRBV20-1; DNA: TGCAGTGCCGTAACTAGCGGGGGCATGACAGGGGCAGATACGCAGTATTTT; CDR3: CSAVTSGGMTGADTQYF
length: 14; D: -; size: few; J: TRBJ2-1; V: TRBV28; DNA: TGTGCCAGCAGACTCGGCGGGACGGGCAATAACGAATTCTTC; CDR3: CASRLGGTGNNEFF
length: 14; D: TRBD1; size: few; J: TRBJ2-1; V: TRBV6-6; DNA: TGTGCCAGCAGTTACCTGGGACAGGGCGATGAGCAGTTCTTC; CDR3: CASSYLGQGDEQFF
length: 13; D: -; size: -; J: TRBJ2-1; V: TRBV27; DNA: TGTACCAGCAGTTTTTCAGGGACCAATGAGCAGTTCTTC; CDR3: CTSSFSGTNEQFF
length: 14; D: TRBD1; size: few; J: TRBJ1-2; V: TRBV20-1; DNA: TGCAGTGCGCAGGGACAGGGAAATAGCTATGGCTACACCTTC; CDR3: CSAQGQGNSYGYTF
length: 15; D: -; size: many; J: TRBJ2-5; V: TRBV11-2; DNA: TGTGCCAGCAGCTTAGGAGCAGGCCGCACGGAGACCCAGTACTTC; CDR3: CASSLGAGRTETQYF
length: 15; D: TRBD1; size: few; J: TRBJ1-2; V: TRBV11-2; DNA: TGTGCCAGCAGCTTAAGGACAGGAGCTAACTATGGCTACACCTTC; CDR3: CASSLRTGANYGYTF
length: 15; D: -; size: many; J: TRBJ1-4; V: TRBV27; DNA: TGTGCCAGCAGCCTCAGCGGGGGGTCTAATGAAAAACTGTTTTTT; CDR3: CASSLSGGSNEKLFF
length: 18; D: TRBD2; size: -; J: TRBJ2-3; V: TRBV11-3; DNA: TGTGCCAGCAGCCAACCGGGACTAGCGGGGGCCTCTGGAGATACGCAGTATTTT; CDR3: CASSQPGLAGASGDTQYF
length: 15; D: -; size: few; J: TRBJ2-7; V: TRBV29-1; DNA: TGCAGCGTTGTCGCTGGACCAAGCGATGGGTACGAGCAGTACTTC; CDR3: CSVVAGPSDGYEQYF
length: 15; D: TRBD2; size: -; J: TRBJ2-3; V: TRBV6-1; DNA: TGTGCCAGCAGTGAAGCGGGGGGGAGGGGAGATACGCAGTATTTT; CDR3: CASSEAGGRGDTQYF
length: 17; D: TRBD2; size: many; J: TRBJ2-1; V: TRBV11-1; DNA: TGTGCCAGCAGCTTAGGGGCTCTAGCGGGAGGGTACAATGAGCAGTTCTTC; CDR3: CASSLGALAGGYNEQFF
length: 15; D: TRBD2; size: many; J: TRBJ2-1; V: TRBV20-1; DNA: TGCAGTGCTAGAGCGACTAGCGGGATCCCTAATGAGCAGTTCTTC; CDR3: CSARATSGIPNEQFF
length: 15; D: -; size: few; J: TRBJ1-2; V: TRBV4-3; DNA: TGCGCCAGCAGCCAAGATTGGGCAGGGAACTATGGCTACACCTTC; CDR3: CASSQDWAGNYGYTF
length: 15; D: -; size: few; J: TRBJ1-5; V: TRBV7-9; DNA: TGTGCCAGCAGCTTAGGGTTGGGCCAGGCACAGCCCCAGCATTTT; CDR3: CASSLGLGQAQPQHF
length: 15; D: TRBD1; size: many; J: TRBJ1-2; V: TRBV18; DNA: TGTGCCAGCTCACCACCGGAGGACAGGGGATCGGGCTACACCTTC; CDR3: CASSPPEDRGSGYTF
length: 15; D: -; size: many; J: TRBJ2-2; V: TRBV7-2; DNA: TGTGCCAGCAGCTTGAGCGGTTCGAACACCGGGGAGCTGTTTTTT; CDR3: CASSLSGSNTGELFF
length: 14; D: -; size: few; J: TRBJ2-1; V: TRBV3-1; DNA: TGTGCCAGCAGCCAAGATCAGGCTTACAATGAGCAGTTCTTC; CDR3: CASSQDQAYNEQFF
length: 14; D: -; size: few; J: TRBJ2-3; V: TRBV7-3; DNA: TGTGCCAGCAGCTTATGGGGGAGGACAGATACGCAGTATTTT; CDR3: CASSLWGRTDTQYF
length: 13; D: -; size: few; J: TRBJ1-1; V: TRBV18; DNA: TGTGCCAGCCACAGGGAGATGAACACTGAAGCTTTCTTT; CDR3: CASHREMNTEAFF
length: 16; D: -; size: -; J: TRBJ1-2; V: TRBV19; DNA: TGTGCCAGTAGTATACCGGAACGGGGAGCTAACTATGGCTACACCTTC; CDR3: CASSIPERGANYGYTF
length: 13; D: TRBD2; size: -; J: TRBJ2-1; V: TRBV6-2/TRBV6-3; DNA: TGTGCCAGCAGTTATTCCGGGGGGACTGCGCAGTTCTTC; CDR3: CASSYSGGTAQFF